This entry concerns a single TCR beta chain. These data come from a study of blood T cell repertoires in COVID-19. J lost 1 base, V lost 4 bases, and 3 bases had no gene match. Germline assignment: CDR1 SGHTA and CDR2 FQGNSA. The CDR3 totals 15 residues. In the authors' methods: Amplification of reference gene primers was used by the study to estimate nucleated cell counts. Generated by immunoSEQ multiplex PCR, the TCRdb table keeps only in-frame clones and is missing some. Clone size and the V and J calls come from that table; the DNA yielded D and trimming. The sample carries more than 250,000 clones, approximately 86% recorded once.

The V gene is TRBV7-2, the J gene TRBJ2-7; 11 bases map to TRBD2. The source is a young woman who had recovered from COVID-19. Sequenced: peripheral blood. CDR3 residues: CASSSIAGGSYEQYF. The CDR3 region has the DNA TGTGCCAGCAGCTCTATAGCGGGAGGGTCCTACGAGCAGTACTTC. The full variable domain, in which reference TRBV7-2 and TRBJ2-7 provide the parts outside the CDR3, is GAGVSQSPSNKVTEKGKDVELRCDPISGHTALYWYRQSLGQGLEFLIYFQGNSAPDKSGLPSDRFSAERTGGSVSTLTIQRTQQEDSAVYLCASSSIAGGSYEQYFGPGTRLTVT.